This entry concerns a single TCR beta chain. Its target is not known. Pools of viral peptides were used by the ViraFEST assay to expand antigen-specific CD4+ T cells ahead of sequencing. The culture ran for 10 days, and then CD4+ T cells were isolated. Testing of the vaccine recipients showed negative nucleocapsid antibodies and no prior SARS-CoV-2 infection. The entry originates in a study of vaccination effects on CD4 cells after COVID-19. This CDR3 has 13 amino acids. Trimming removed 2 bases at V and 2 bases at J, with 9 bases between. CDR1 and CDR2 (germline): SQVTM, ANQGSEA. General study results and limits: Marked clonal contraction of infection- and vaccine-induced clones was seen late after vaccination. Cross-reaction with common cold coronaviruses was seen in only 1 of 255 vaccine-induced clones from healthy vaccinees. The study, lacking early post-infection timepoints, had few convalescent patients.

TCRdb's table, derived via immunoSEQ multiplex PCR, lists solely in-frame clones and lacks some. Seen here are some 59,000 clones, 75% to 90% observed once, and the top ten hold roughly 2.3%. This clonotype was obtained from a human donor who received a COVID-19 vaccine. The chain links TRBV29-1 to TRBJ2-5; D is undetermined. This sample comprised CD4+ T cells from PBMCs cultured with HCoV-229E spike peptides, obtained before COVID-19 vaccination. The CDR3 spells CSVEIASQETQYF. CDR3 DNA sequence: TGCAGCGTTGAAATCGCGTCACAAGAGACCCAGTACTTC.